This TCR beta chain emerged from a study of cytomegalovirus exposure and HLA in healthy donors. Study observations and caveats: The authors confirmed in vitro that a few CMV-associated chains were specific for CMV antigens. Whilst most TCR sequences proved rare, a subset of public TCRs occurred across many donors.

The PCR contained 60 Vbeta and 13 Jbeta primers. The assay was immunoSEQ multiplex PCR, and TCRdb's table has in-frame clones only and misses some. The table has 75,000 to 90,000 clones, approximately 80% seen once. In the case of this clone: Its specificity is unknown.

The receptor's source is a human donor in good health. The sequencing input was PBMCs.

In DNA, the CDR3 is TGTGCCAGCAGGGGACAGGGAGCCTACGAGCAGTACTTC. This codes for CASRGQGAYEQYF. The rearrangement uses TRBV27 and TRBJ2-7; 9 positions match TRBD1. Germline V CDR1 and CDR2: MNHEY, SMNVEV (reference sequence). This CDR3 is 13 amino acids long. The trim removed 6 bases at V and 2 bases at J, leaving 2 bases unmatched.